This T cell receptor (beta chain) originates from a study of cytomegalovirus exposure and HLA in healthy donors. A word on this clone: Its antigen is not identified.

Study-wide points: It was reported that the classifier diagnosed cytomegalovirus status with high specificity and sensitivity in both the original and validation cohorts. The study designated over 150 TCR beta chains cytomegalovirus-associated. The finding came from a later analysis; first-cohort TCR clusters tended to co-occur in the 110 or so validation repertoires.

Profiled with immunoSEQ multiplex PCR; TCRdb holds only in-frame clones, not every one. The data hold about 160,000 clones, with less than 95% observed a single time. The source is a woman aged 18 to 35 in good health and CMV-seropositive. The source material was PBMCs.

The CDR3 DNA follows: TGTGCCAGCAGCCCAACAGGCAACTCCTACGAGCAGTACTTC. This encodes CASSPTGNSYEQYF. This sequence joins TRBV9 and TRBJ2-7; D may be TRBD1 (5 bases). CDR1 is SGDLS and CDR2 is YYNGEE in the germline V gene. The CDR3 length is 14 residues. Trimming left V 4 bases short and J 0 bases short, with 11 bases between. The variable domain in full, completed from reference TRBV9 and TRBJ2-7, reads DSGVTQTPKHLITATGQRVTLRCSPRSGDLSVYWYQQSLDQGLQFLIQYYNGEERAKGNILERFSAQQFPDLHSELNLSSLELGDSALYFCASSPTGNSYEQYFGPGTRLTVT.